This T cell receptor beta chain is drawn from a study of CD8+ T cells in alopecia areata (dated 2018 in TCRdb). Describing the broader study: Treated patients were enrolled in an open-label pilot trial of oral tofacitinib at 5 to 10 mg twice daily for moderate-to-severe alopecia areata. For the treated patients, the SALT score, which quantifies what percentage of scalp surface area is affected, served as the measure of disease severity. RNA was extracted with the PAXgene miRNA kit for fixed scalp, the miRNeasy kit for PBMCs, and the RNeasy kit for mouse skin. Scalp clonality was compared among normal scalp (n=4), patchy alopecia areata scalp (n=8), and alopecia totalis/universalis scalp (n=8). Tofacitinib was given for 6 to 18 months, followed by 6 months of follow-up off drug to assess delayed response and recurrence. High-throughput TCRbeta sequencing was used to examine T cell clonal expansion in alopecia areata in both the C3H/HeJ mouse model and human patients. Patients on tofacitinib were biopsied at baseline and after 4 and 24 weeks of treatment, and several of the patients also had a later scalp biopsy. Amplification of TCRbeta CDR3 regions was done by immunoSEQ multiplex PCR using 35 Vbeta forward primers and 13 Jbeta reverse primers. Scalp tissue and sorted CD4+ and CD8+ peripheral blood T cells from patchy and totalis/universalis alopecia areata patients and from healthy controls were covered by human TCRbeta sequencing.

Points on this clone: No cognate antigen has been identified for it. Within one base of it there is no much larger clone, and no base qualities were kept.

From a lookup of the germline V gene, CDR1 and CDR2 are SGHDT and YYEEEE. Deletion took 0 bases off V and 4 bases off J, with a span of 8 bases between the germline ends. Spanning cysteine to phenylalanine, the CDR3 consists of 14 amino acids. Kept here is only the CDR3 DNA, which spans 42 bases and is read in frame from base 1. The library was produced with the immunoSEQ multiplex PCR assay. RNA was extracted from all samples and reverse transcribed into cDNA, which served as template for TCR sequencing. SuperScript III was used to make first-strand cDNA, primed with a 2:1 mix of oligo-dT and random hexamers. A synthetic immune receptor repertoire was used to assess amplification bias, and residual bias was removed computationally. Concerning the study's data processing: After raw reads were preprocessed to remove errors, the CDR3 was defined following IMGT conventions as running from the conserved cysteine to phenylalanine. Clonality was computed by normalizing Shannon entropy by log2 of the number of productive unique TCRs and subtracting the result from 1. Scalp TCRbeta sequences were cross-referenced with sorted blood CD4 and CD8 repertoires so that the CD4 or CD8 identity of scalp clones could be inferred. The clones in this table, taken by TCRdb from immuneACCESS, are in-frame only. Not every clone is retained; where verified, under half of the shortfall comes from an unresolved V gene, and the cause of the rest is unknown. V, J and clone size are those of that table, while D and trimming were read from the DNA. For this sample there are about 76,000 clones; roughly 70% appear just once. Clones ranked in the top ten supply roughly a quarter of the sample.

Study-wide findings and limitations: Scalp TCR repertoire analysis is complicated because resident alphabeta T cells in normal human skin are also sequenced, whereas mouse skin is dominated by gammadelta T cells. Scalp clonality and the number of expanded CD8+ clones among the top 100 scalp clones were significantly decreased by tofacitinib. TCR sequences shared between patients were less clear than in mice, possibly partly because of HLA diversity in the patient population. Higher clonality and more expanded CD8+ clones were observed in lesional scalp than in normal scalp, particularly in alopecia totalis/universalis, a finding suggestive of antigenic drive. Because the treated cohort was small and had just a single nonresponder, larger studies are needed to establish links between baseline CD8+ expansion and response. Many expanded lesional clones were found to persist in scalp and blood during tofacitinib treatment, and relapse after treatment cessation may be partly explained by this persistence.

The sample's time point label, decoded: roughly 24 weeks on oral tofacitinib. This specimen's treatment or condition label, interpreted: oral pan-JAK inhibitor, 5-10 mg twice daily. From alopecia areata patients, peripheral blood was collected along with lesional scalp punch biopsies. PBMCs were separated by density centrifugation and stained for CD3, CD4 and CD8, after which CD4+ and CD8+ T cells were sorted on a FACSAria. Source: CD8+ T cells sorted from blood, taken at week 24, from a patient treated with tofacitinib. The V and J segments used are TRBV5-6 and TRBJ1-5; a tentative D call is TRBD1 (5 bases match). This receptor was identified in a human donor with alopecia areata. The CDR3 region reads CASSLGGANQPQHF. The nucleotide sequence is TGTGCCAGCAGCTTGGGAGGGGCAAATCAGCCCCAGCATTTT.